One sample yielded the 20 T cell receptor beta chains listed below, sequenced in a study of regulatory T cells in long-lasting Graves disease. Time point indicated: newly diagnosed GD, antithyroid drugs for less than 3 months. The TCR library was made from RNA extracted from PBMCs. Through Arm-PCR of CDR3 regions and iRepertoire HTBI primers, TCR beta libraries were built. TCRdb redid the calling of the multiplex PCR reads with MiXCR, one entry per CDR3 protein. The profile shows 530,000 or so distinct CDR3 sequences, approximately 16% of them singletons. These data also featured in a second study, about T cells in Graves' hyperthyroidism and ophthalmopathy.

The starting material was peripheral blood mononuclear cells (PBMCs), obtained at new diagnosis, from a patient treated with antithyroid drugs. The receptors stem from a man aged 18 to 35 with Graves disease.

The chain uses TRBV6-5 and TRBJ2-4; no definite D call. The CDR3 loop spans 18 amino acids. Trimming shortened V by 2 bases and J by 0 bases, and 17 bases separated the two germline ends. CDR1 is MNHEY and CDR2 is SVGAGI in the germline V gene. CDR3 bases: TGTGCCAGCAGTTACGCCCCACAGAGAAACCTAGCCAAAAACATTCAGTACTTC. This sequence encodes CASSYAPQRNLAKNIQYF.

This clonotype was seen many times. The V gene is TRBV28, the J gene TRBJ2-1, with TRBD2 matching 7 bases. CDR1 MDHEN and CDR2 SYDVKM come from the germline V gene. The V segment lost 6 bases and the J segment 8 bases; nucleotides outside the gene matches: 13. The CDR3 has 15 amino acids. CDR3 in amino acids: CASSYGGRKRDEQFF. The DNA for the CDR3 is TGTGCCAGCAGCTACGGGGGGAGGAAGAGGGATGAGCAGTTCTTC.

This clonotype showed up many times. This chain connects TRBV13 to TRBJ2-1; D is unclear. The CDR3 contains 12 residues. Germline V gene sequence: CDR1 PRHDT, CDR2 FYEKMQ (reference sequence). Trimming pared 1 base from V and 9 bases from J, leaving 7 bases between. CDR3 bases: TGTGCCAGCAGCTTAGATGAGGCTGAGCAGTTCTTC. Its translation: CASSLDEAEQFF.

This clonotype was found many times. The CDR3 nucleotides read TGTGCCAGCAGGGCGACTAGGACGGGGAGCTCCTACGAGCAGTACTTC. As protein: CASRATRTGSSYEQYF. This chain links TRBV6-1 with TRBJ2-7; D is possibly TRBD2 (6 bases). The CDR3 has 16 amino acids. The germline V and J ends were trimmed by 6 bases and 0 bases, with 18 bases remaining between them. Germline loops: CDR1 MNHNS, CDR2 SASEGT.

This clonotype was detected many times. V is TRBV9 and J is TRBJ2-7; 12 bases agree with TRBD1. Losses at the gene ends were 0 bases for V and 6 bases for J; bases not matched to a gene: 4. CDR3 length equals 15 residues. Per the germline V gene, CDR1 is SGDLS and CDR2 is YYNGEE. In DNA, the CDR3 is TGTGCCAGCAGCGTAGTAGGGACAGGGGGCTCCGAGCAGTACTTC. This gives the protein CASSVVGTGGSEQYF.

The sample holds many counts of this clonotype. This chain uses TRBV5-1 with TRBJ2-1; no firm D call. CDR1 is SGHRS and CDR2 is YFSETQ in the germline V gene. Trimming took off 3 bases at V and 6 bases at J, with 7 bases between the two ends. The CDR3 runs to 12 residues. The CDR3 is CASSSESNEQFF. In nucleotides, the CDR3 is TGCGCCAGCAGCTCCGAGTCCAATGAGCAGTTCTTC.

Many counts were recorded for this clonotype. The chain recombines TRBV7-9 with TRBJ2-2; 7 bases align to TRBD2. The junction had 3 bases not matched to a gene; V was cut back by 4 bases and J by 1 base. CDR3 length equals 15 residues. CDR1 is SEHNR, CDR2 FQNEAQ, per germline (reference sequence). For the CDR3, the DNA is TGTGCCAGCAGCTCTGGACTAGGGAACACCGGGGAGCTGTTTTTT. This sequence encodes CASSSGLGNTGELFF.

This clonotype was observed many times. The chain combines TRBV20-1 with TRBJ2-3; D is undetermined. In germline, CDR1 is DFQATT, CDR2 SNEGSKA (reference sequence). This CDR3 comprises 14 residues. The CDR3 sequence: CSALSVRAADTQYF. The DNA for the CDR3 is TGCAGCGCCTTATCCGTCCGCGCGGCAGATACGCAGTATTTT.

This clonotype was found a few times. The genes are TRBV29-1 and TRBJ2-1, with D possibly TRBD2 on 6 matching bases. Trimming left V 4 bases short and J 4 bases short, with 11 bases between. The CDR3 extends over 13 amino acids. Per the germline V gene, CDR1 is SQVTM and CDR2 is ANQGSEA. This chain's CDR3 is CSVAGLQYNEQFF. DNA of the CDR3: TGCAGCGTTGCGGGACTTCAGTACAATGAGCAGTTCTTC.

The chain joins TRBV20-1 to TRBJ2-1; possibly TRBD2 for D (5 bases). The length of the CDR3 is 13 residues. Germline assignment: CDR1 DFQATT and CDR2 SNEGSKA (reference sequence). V was trimmed by 5 bases and J by 0 bases, leaving 8 bases between them. Written as DNA, the CDR3 is TGCAGTGCTCAGCGGAGCTCCTACAATGAGCAGTTCTTC. This translates into CSAQRSSYNEQFF.

The rearrangement joins TRBV6-1 to TRBJ1-5; no clear D gene. This CDR3 spans 13 amino acids. Deletions cut 6 bases from V and 2 bases from J, with 8 bases between. Germline assignment: CDR1 MNHNS and CDR2 SASEGT. As DNA, the CDR3 is TGTGCCAGCAGGGACGTTGGCAATCAGCCCCAGCATTTT. It yields the protein CASRDVGNQPQHF.

This sequence joins TRBV10-2 and TRBJ1-1; maybe TRBD1 (6 bases). Germline values: CDR1 WSHSY, CDR2 SAAADI. The CDR3 length is 17 residues. The V and J ends lost 8 bases and 2 bases respectively, with 24 bases between them. The chain's CDR3 is CASGPRGEISENTEAFF. Written as DNA, the CDR3 is TGCGCCAGCGGCCCGAGGGGGGAGATCTCGGAAAACACTGAAGCTTTCTTT.

This clonotype was detected many times. The CDR3 loop is CSARGAGSYNEQFF. CDR3 bases: TGCAGTGCTAGAGGGGCAGGCTCCTACAATGAGCAGTTCTTC. J is TRBJ2-1 and V is TRBV20-1, with D unclear. The CDR3 is made up of 14 amino acids. Trimming removed 1 base from V and 0 bases from J, with 7 bases in between. Germline CDR1 reads DFQATT; CDR2 reads SNEGSKA (reference sequence).

Concerning this clonotype: At one end the junction does not follow the germline gene, possibly because of a read error. The V gene is TRBV10-3, the J gene TRBJ2-2; TRBD2 aligns across 14 bases. The CDR3 has 20 residues. Germline CDR1 reads ENHRY; CDR2 reads SYGVKD. CDR3 amino acids: CAISESKGLAGVRNTGEPFF. CDR3 DNA: TGTGCCATCAGTGAGTCGAAGGGACTAGCGGGAGTGAGGAACACCGGGGAGCCGTTTTTT.

This rearrangement joins TRBV6-5 to TRBJ2-7; 9 nucleotides line up with TRBD1. CDR3 length: 13 amino acids. V shed 2 bases, J shed 7 bases, and the junction held 3 bases outside the gene matches. Germline V CDR1 and CDR2: MNHEY, SVGAGI. In DNA form, the CDR3 reads TGTGCCAGCAGTTACCTTGGACAGGGGGAGCAGTACTTC. This encodes CASSYLGQGEQYF.

The table lists this clonotype with many counts. The V and J genes are TRBV6-1 and TRBJ2-7; 10 bases align to TRBD1. Germline CDR1 and CDR2: MNHNS and SASEGT. With 6 bases clipped from V and 1 base from J, the junction kept 6 bases outside the gene matches. The length of the CDR3 is 15 residues. The CDR3 DNA reads TGTGCCAGCAGACTCGGGACAGGGGTTTCCTACGAGCAGTACTTC. This encodes CASRLGTGVSYEQYF.

This clonotype is judged medium-sized. The chain links TRBV2 to TRBJ2-3; 10 bases are shared with TRBD1. Germline trimming cut 7 bases from V and 6 bases from J; bases unmatched to any gene: 7. The CDR3 consists of 14 residues. Germline CDR1 SNHLY, CDR2 FYNNEI. The chain's CDR3 is CASTPTGGRDTQYF. CDR3 DNA: TGTGCCAGCACTCCGACAGGGGGCCGTGATACGCAGTATTTT.

The rearrangement joins TRBV20-1 to TRBJ2-1, with 10 bases lining up with TRBD2. The CDR3 is made up of 15 amino acids. Germline CDR1 and CDR2: DFQATT and SNEGSKA (reference sequence). With 6 bases clipped from V and 6 bases from J, the junction kept 11 bases outside the gene matches. CDR3 amino acids: CSANPQREGRNEQFF. DNA for the CDR3: TGCAGTGCCAATCCCCAGCGGGAGGGCCGCAATGAGCAGTTCTTC.

This clonotype was seen only once. This chain joins TRBV4-2 and TRBJ2-7, with 7 bases that match TRBD1. This CDR3 contains 15 residues. Per the germline V gene, CDR1 is LGHNA and CDR2 is YNFKEQ. Trimming at V came to 2 bases and at J to 4 bases, leaving 8 bases not matched to a gene. The CDR3 sequence is CASSQPQGKGYEQYF. As DNA, the CDR3 is TGTGCCAGCAGCCAACCACAGGGGAAGGGTTACGAGCAGTACTTC.

This clonotype was picked up many times. CDR3 DNA: TGCAGTGCTAGAGGGGGCGGTACCTCCTACGAGCAGTACTTC. The encoded protein is CSARGGGTSYEQYF. The chain combines TRBV20-1 with TRBJ2-7; D possibly corresponds to TRBD1 (5 bases). V lost 1 base and J 0 bases, leaving 10 bases between the germline ends. The CDR3 covers 14 residues. Germline V gene sequence: CDR1 DFQATT, CDR2 SNEGSKA (reference sequence).